A selection of T cell receptor beta chains follows, all from one sample in a study of identifying expanded T cells in peripheral blood. TCRdb's copy holds only in-frame clones and misses some; the assay was immunoSEQ multiplex PCR. The table has 85,000 to 120,000 clones, 70% to 90% seen once. The source material was blood. The receptors come from a person between 18 and 70 years old in good health. The conserved cysteine and the conserved F or W are not part of the CDR3 here.

j_gene,v_gene,CDR3aa
TRBJ1-1,TRBV11-3,ASTRGSEAF
TRBJ2-4,TRBV7-2,ASSFEPGNIQY
TRBJ2-5,TRBV27,ASSYGGWQTQY
TRBJ2-1,TRBV6-1,ASSEEGEEQF
TRBJ2-7,TRBV14,ASSSTSQLRGYEQY
TRBJ2-7,TRBV27,ASGGPKPYEQY
TRBJ1-5,TRBV7-2,ASSLERFLGGNQPQH
TRBJ2-7,TRBV11-2,ASSLYPSSYEQY
TRBJ2-5,TRBV7-9,ASSLMGTDQETQY
TRBJ1-1,TRBV7-3,ASSQWKGTGGLANTEAF
TRBJ2-1,TRBV6-6,ASSSGQGGDEQF
TRBJ2-7,TRBV7-6,ASSPNSGRTVYEQY
TRBJ2-7,TRBV21-1,ASSPPAGRTYEQY
TRBJ2-3,TRBV29-1,SVETSPGQRTKLNTQY
TRBJ2-1,TRBV14,ASSHEYYNEQF
TRBJ2-5,TRBV5-1,ASSRPAGEFGETQY
TRBJ1-5,TRBV18,ASSPPGRVGQPQH
TRBJ1-5,TRBV6-6,ASSYSGTGPPQH
TRBJ1-4,TRBV7-2,ASSLLARIKGTNEKLF
TRBJ2-1,TRBV5-1,ASSLSLKGAWYNEQF
TRBJ1-1,TRBV19,ASSPTENTEAF
TRBJ2-5,TRBV28,ASSLDPAGGEGKTQY